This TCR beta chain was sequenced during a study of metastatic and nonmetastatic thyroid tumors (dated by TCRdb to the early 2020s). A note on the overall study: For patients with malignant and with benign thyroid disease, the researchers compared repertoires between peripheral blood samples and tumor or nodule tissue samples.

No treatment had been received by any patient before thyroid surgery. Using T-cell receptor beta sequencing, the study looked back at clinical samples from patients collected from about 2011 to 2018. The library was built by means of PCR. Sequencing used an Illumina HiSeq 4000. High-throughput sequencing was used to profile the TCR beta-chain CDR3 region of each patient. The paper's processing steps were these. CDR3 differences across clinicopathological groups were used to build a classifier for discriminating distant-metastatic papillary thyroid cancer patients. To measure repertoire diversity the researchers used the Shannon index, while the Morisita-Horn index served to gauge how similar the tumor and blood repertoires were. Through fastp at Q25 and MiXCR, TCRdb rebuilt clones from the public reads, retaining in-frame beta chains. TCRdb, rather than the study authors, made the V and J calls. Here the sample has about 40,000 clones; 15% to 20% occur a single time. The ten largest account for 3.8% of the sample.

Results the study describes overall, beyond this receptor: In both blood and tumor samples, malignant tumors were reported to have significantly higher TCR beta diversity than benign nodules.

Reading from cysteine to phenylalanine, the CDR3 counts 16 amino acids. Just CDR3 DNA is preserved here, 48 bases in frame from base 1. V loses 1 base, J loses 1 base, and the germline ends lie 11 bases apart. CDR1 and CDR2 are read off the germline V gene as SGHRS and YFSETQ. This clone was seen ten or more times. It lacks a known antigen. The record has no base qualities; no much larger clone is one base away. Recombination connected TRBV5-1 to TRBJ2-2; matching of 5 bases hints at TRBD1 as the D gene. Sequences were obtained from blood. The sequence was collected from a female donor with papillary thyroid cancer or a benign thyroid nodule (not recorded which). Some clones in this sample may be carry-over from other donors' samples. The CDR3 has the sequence CASSLWAGWNTGELFF. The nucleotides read TGCGCCAGCAGCTTGTGGGCAGGGTGGAACACCGGGGAGCTGTTTTTT.